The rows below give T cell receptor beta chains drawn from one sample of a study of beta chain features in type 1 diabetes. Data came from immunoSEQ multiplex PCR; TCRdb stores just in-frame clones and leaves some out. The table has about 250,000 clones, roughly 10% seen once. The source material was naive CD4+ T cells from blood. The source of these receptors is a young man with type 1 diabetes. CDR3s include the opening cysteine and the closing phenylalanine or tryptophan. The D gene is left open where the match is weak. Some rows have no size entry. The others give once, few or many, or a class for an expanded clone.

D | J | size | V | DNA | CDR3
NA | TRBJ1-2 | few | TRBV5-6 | TGTGCCAGCAGCTTGGTTAGCCGATCCTATAAACACTATGGCTACACCTTC | CASSLVSRSYKHYGYTF
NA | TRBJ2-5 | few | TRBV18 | TGTGCCAGCTCACCACCGGTTAAGGAGCAACAAGAGACCCAGTACTTC | CASSPPVKEQQETQYF
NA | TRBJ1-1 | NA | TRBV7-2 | TGTGCCAGCAGACCCACACAGGGAACTGAAGCTTTCTTT | CASRPTQGTEAFF
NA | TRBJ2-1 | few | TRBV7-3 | TGTGCCAGCAGCTTAAGGGGCGCCTACAATGAGCAGTTCTTC | CASSLRGAYNEQFF
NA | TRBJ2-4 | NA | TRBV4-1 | TGCGCCAGCGGATGGTATCCAGGACAGACAAACATTCAGTACTTC | CASGWYPGQTNIQYF
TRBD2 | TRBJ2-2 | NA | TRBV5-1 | TGCGCCAGCAGCTTTCCTAGCGGGGCGAACACCGGGGAGCTGTTTTTT | CASSFPSGANTGELFF
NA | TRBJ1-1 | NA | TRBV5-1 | TGCGCCAGCAGCTACAGGGATGAAGCTTTCTTT | CASSYRDEAFF
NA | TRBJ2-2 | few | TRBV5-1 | TGCGCCAGCAGCTTGAGGCACCCAGGGCAGGACACCGGGGAGCTGTTTTTT | CASSLRHPGQDTGELFF
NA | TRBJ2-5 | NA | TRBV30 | TGTGCCGGGACGGAGGGGTCTGAGACCCAGTACTTC | CAGTEGSETQYF
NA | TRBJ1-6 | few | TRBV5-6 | TGTGCCAGCAGCTTCGGGGGGATAAGTTATTCACCCCTCCACTTT | CASSFGGISYSPLHF
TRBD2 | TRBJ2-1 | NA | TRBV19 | TGTGCCAGTAGTCCCCATAGCGGGGGAGGAAGGAATGAGCAGTTCTTC | CASSPHSGGGRNEQFF
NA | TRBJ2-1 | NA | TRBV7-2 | TGTGCCAGCAGCTTCGTACAGGCCAGCAGGCAGTTCTTC | CASSFVQASRQFF
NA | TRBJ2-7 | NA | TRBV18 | TGTGCCAGCTCACCGCCCAGCTCCTACGAGCAGTACTTC | CASSPPSSYEQYF
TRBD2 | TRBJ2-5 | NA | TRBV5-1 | TGCGCCAGCAGCTTGGCCGGGAGGCCTGAAGAGACCCAGTACTTC | CASSLAGRPEETQYF
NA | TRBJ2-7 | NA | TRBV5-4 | TGTGCCAGGAGACCAAGATCGGGCTCCTACGAGCAGTACTTC | CARRPRSGSYEQYF
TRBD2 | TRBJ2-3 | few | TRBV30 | TGTGCCTGGAGTGTACGACTAGCGGGGATGACAGATACGCAGTATTTT | CAWSVRLAGMTDTQYF
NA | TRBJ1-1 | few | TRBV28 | TGTGCCAGTAACTCGCTGAACACTGAAGCTTTCTTT | CASNSLNTEAFF
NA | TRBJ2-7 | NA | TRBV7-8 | TGTGCCAGCAGCTTAGTTAGGGGCCCCTCCGAGCAGTACTTC | CASSLVRGPSEQYF
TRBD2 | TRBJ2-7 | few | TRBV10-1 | TGCGCCAGCAGAGCGGGAGATAAGGACGAGCAGTACTTC | CASRAGDKDEQYF
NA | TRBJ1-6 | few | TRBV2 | TGTGCCAGCAGTCAGGGGCTCAGTTCACCCCTCCACTTT | CASSQGLSSPLHF
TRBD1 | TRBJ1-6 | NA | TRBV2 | TGTGCCAGCAATTCTCTGGGACAGGGATACAATTCACCCCTCCACTTT | CASNSLGQGYNSPLHF
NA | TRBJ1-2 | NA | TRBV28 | TGTGCCAGCAGTTTACCGGTCTCCGGAGGCTATGGCTACACCTTC | CASSLPVSGGYGYTF
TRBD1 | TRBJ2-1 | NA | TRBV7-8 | TGTGCCAGCAGCTTAGCCCGGACAGGGGGCCCTGGGAATGAGCAGTTCTTC | CASSLARTGGPGNEQFF
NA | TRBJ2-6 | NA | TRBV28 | TGTGCCAGCAGTTTGGGATCGGGCAGGGCCCCTGGGGCCAACGTCCTGACTTTC | CASSLGSGRAPGANVLTF
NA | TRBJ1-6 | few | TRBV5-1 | TGCGCCAGCAGCCCCGGGGCAGGGGACTCACCCCTCCACTTT | CASSPGAGDSPLHF
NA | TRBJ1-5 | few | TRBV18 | TGTGCCAGCTCACTCTCAGGGTCCGGTCAGCCCCAGCATTTT | CASSLSGSGQPQHF
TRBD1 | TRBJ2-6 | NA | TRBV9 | TGTGCCAGCAGCACGGGACAGGACCTCCTCTCTGGGGCCAACGTCCTGACTTTC | CASSTGQDLLSGANVLTF
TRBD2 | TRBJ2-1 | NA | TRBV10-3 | TGTGCCATCAGTGTGGAGGGTAGCGGGGGCCACAATGAGCAGTTCTTC | CAISVEGSGGHNEQFF
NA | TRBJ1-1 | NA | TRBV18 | TGTGCCAGCTCTGGAAACAGCTTGAACACTGAAGCTTTCTTT | CASSGNSLNTEAFF
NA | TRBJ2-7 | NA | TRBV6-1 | TGTGCCAGCAGACTTTCCTACGAGCAGTACTTC | CASRLSYEQYF
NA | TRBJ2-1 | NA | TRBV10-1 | TGCGCCAGCAGTGAGCAAACAGGGAGCGATGAGCAGTTCTTC | CASSEQTGSDEQFF
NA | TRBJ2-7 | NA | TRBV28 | TGTGCCAGCAGTTTGGTACACCTTGGGCACGAGCAGTACTTC | CASSLVHLGHEQYF
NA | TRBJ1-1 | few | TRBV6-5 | TGTGCCAGCACTCCTCCCCAGGCAGGGGCCACTGAAGCTTTCTTT | CASTPPQAGATEAFF
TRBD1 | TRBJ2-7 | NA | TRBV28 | TGTGCCAGCAGCCCGGGACAGGCTTCCTACGAGCAGTACTTC | CASSPGQASYEQYF
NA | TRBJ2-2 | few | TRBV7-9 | TGTGCCAGCAGCCCCTCGGCCGGACAGAGGAACACCGGGGAGCTGTTTTTT | CASSPSAGQRNTGELFF
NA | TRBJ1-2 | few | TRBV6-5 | TGTGCCAGCGGCGGGGGGAACTATGGCTACACCTTC | CASGGGNYGYTF
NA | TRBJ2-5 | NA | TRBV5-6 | TGTGCCAGCAGCTCCACGGGGGAGGGGGTTTACCAAGAGACCCAGTACTTC | CASSSTGEGVYQETQYF
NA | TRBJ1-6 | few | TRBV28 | TGTGCCAGCAGCCCGAACAGGCGCTCCTATAATTCACCCCTCCACTTT | CASSPNRRSYNSPLHF
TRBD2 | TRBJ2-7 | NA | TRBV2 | TGTGCCAGCATAGGGAGTAGCGGGGGCTACGAGCAGTACTTC | CASIGSSGGYEQYF
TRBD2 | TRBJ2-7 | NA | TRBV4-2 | TGTGCCAGCAGCCAAGAAGGTGGCGGGGGGCCCCCTTACGAGCAGTACTTC | CASSQEGGGGPPYEQYF